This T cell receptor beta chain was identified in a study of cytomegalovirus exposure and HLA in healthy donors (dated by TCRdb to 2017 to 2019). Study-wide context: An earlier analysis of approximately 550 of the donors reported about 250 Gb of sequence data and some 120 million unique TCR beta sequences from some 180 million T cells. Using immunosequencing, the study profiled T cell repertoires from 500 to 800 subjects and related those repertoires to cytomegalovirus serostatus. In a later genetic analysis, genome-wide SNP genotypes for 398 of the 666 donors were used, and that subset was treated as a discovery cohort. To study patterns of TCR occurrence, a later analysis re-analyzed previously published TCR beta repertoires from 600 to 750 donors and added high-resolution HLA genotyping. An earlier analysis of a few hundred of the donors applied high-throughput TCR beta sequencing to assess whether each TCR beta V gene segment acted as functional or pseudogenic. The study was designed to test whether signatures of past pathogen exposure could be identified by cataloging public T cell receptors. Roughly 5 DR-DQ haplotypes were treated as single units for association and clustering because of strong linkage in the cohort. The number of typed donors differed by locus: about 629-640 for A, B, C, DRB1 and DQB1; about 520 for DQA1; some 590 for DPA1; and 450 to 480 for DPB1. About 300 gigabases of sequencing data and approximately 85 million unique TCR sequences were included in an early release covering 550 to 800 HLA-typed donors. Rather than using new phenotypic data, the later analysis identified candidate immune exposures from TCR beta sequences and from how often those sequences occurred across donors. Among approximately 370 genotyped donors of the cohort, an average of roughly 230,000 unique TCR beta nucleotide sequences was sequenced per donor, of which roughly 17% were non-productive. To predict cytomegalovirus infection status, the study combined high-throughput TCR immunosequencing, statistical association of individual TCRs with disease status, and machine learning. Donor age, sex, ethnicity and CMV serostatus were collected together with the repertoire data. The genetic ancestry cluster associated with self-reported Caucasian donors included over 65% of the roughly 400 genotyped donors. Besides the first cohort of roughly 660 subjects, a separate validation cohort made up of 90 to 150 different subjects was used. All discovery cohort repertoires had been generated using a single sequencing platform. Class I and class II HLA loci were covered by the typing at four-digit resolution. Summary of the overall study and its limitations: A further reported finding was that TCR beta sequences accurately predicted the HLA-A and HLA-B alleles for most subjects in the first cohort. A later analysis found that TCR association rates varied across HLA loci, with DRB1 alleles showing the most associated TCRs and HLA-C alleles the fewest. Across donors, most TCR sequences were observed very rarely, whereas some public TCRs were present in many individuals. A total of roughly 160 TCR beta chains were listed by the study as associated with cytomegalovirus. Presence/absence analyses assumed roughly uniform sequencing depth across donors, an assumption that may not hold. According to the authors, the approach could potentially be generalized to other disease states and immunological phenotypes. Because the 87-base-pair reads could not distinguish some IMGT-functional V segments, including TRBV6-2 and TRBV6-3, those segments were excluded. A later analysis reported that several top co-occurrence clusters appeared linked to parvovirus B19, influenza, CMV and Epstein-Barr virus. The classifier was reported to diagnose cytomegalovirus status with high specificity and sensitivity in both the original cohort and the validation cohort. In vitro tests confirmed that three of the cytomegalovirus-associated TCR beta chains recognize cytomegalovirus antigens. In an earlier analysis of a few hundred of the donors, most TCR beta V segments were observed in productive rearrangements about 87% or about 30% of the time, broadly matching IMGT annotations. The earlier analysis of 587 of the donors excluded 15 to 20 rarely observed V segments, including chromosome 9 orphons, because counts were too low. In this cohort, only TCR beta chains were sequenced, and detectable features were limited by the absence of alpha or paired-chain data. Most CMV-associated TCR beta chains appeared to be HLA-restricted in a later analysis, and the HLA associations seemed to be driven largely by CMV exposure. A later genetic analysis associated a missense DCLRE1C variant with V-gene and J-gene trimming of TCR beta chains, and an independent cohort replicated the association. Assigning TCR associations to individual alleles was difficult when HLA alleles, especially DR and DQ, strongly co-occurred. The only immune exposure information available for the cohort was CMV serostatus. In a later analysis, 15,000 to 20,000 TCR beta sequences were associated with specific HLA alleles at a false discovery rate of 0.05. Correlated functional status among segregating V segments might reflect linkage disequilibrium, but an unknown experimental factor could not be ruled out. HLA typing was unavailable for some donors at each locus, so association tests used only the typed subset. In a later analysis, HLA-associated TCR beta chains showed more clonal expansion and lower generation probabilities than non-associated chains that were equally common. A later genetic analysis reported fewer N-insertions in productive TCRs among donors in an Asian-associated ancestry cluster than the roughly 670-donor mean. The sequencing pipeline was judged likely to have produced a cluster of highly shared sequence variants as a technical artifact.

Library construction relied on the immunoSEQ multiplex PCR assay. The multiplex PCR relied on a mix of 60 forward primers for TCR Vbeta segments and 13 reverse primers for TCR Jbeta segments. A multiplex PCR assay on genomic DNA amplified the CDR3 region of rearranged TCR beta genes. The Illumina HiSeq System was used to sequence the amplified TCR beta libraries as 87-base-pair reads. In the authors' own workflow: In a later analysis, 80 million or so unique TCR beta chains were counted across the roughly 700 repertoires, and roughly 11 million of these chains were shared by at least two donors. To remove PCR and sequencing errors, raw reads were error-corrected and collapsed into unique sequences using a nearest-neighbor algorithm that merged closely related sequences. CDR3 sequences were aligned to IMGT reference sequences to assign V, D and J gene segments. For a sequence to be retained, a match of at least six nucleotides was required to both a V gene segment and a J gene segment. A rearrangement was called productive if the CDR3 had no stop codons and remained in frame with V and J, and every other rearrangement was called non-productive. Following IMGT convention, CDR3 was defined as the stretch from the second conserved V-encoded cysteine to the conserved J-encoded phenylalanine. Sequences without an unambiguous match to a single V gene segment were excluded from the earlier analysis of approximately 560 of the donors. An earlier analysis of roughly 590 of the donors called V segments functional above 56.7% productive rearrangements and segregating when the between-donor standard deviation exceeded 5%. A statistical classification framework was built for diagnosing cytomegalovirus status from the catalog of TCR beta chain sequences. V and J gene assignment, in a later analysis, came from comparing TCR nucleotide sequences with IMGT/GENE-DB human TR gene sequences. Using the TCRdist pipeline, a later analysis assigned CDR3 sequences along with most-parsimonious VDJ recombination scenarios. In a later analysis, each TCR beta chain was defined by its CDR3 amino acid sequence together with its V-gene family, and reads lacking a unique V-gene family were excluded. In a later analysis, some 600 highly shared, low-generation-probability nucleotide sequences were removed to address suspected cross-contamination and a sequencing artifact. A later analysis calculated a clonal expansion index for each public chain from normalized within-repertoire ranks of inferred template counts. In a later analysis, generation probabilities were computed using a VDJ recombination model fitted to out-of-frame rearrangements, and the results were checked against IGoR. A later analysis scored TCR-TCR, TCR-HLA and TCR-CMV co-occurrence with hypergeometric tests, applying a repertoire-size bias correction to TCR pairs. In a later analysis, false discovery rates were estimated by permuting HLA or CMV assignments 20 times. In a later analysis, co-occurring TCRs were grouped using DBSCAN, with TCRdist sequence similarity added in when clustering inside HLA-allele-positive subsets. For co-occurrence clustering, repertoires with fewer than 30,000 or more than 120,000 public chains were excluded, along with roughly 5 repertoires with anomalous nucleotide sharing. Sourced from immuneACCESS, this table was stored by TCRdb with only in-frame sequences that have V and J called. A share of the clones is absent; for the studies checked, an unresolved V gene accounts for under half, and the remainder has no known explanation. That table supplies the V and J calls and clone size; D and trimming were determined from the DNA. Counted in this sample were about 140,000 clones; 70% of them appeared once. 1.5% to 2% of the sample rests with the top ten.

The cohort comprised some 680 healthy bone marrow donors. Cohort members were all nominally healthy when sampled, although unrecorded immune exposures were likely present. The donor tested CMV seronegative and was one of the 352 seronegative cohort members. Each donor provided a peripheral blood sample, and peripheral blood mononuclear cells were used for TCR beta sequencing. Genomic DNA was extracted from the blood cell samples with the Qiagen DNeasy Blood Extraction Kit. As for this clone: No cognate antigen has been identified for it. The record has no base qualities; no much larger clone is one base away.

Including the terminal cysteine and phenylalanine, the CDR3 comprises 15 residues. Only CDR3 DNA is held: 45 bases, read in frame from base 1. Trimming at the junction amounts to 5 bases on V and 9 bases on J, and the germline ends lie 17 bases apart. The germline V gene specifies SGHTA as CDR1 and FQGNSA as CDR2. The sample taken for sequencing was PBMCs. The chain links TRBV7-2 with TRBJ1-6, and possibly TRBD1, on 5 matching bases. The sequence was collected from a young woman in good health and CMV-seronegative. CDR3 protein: CASSVQGRSASPLHF. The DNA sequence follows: TGTGCCAGCAGCGTGCAGGGTAGGAGTGCTTCACCCCTCCACTTT.